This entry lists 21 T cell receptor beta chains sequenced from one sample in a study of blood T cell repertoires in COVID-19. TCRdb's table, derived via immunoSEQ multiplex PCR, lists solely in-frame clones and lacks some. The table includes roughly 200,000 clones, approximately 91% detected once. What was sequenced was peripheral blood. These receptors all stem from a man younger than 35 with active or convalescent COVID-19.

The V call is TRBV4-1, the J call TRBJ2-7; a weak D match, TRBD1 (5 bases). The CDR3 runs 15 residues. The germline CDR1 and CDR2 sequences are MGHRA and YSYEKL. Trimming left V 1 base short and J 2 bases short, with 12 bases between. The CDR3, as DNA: TGCGCCAGCAGCCAAGGCCAGGGTCGAGCCTACGAGCAGTACTTC. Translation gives CASSQGQGRAYEQYF.

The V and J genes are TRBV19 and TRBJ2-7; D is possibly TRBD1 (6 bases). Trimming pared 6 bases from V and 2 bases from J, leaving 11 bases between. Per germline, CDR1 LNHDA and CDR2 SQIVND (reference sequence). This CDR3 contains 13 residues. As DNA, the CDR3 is TGTGCCAGTAGCGGGACATTGCCCTACGAGCAGTACTTC. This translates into CASSGTLPYEQYF.

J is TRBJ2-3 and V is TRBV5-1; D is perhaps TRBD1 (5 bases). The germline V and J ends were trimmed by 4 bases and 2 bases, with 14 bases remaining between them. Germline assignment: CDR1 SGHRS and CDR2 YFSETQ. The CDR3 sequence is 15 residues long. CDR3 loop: CASSPSLGATDTQYF. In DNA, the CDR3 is TGCGCCAGCAGCCCGTCTTTAGGGGCCACAGATACGCAGTATTTT. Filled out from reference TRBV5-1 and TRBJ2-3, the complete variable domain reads KAGVTQTPRYLIKTRGQQVTLSCSPISGHRSVSWYQQTPGQGLQFLFEYFSETQRNKGNFPGRFSGRQFSNSRSEMNVSTLELGDSALYLCASSPSLGATDTQYFGPGTRLTVL.

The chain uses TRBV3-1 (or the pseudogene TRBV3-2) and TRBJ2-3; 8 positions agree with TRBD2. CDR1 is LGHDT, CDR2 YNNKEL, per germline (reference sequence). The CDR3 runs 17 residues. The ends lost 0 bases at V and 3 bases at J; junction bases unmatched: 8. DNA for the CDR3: TGTGCCAGCAGCCAAGACCGGGGGGGTGAAGTTACAGATACGCAGTATTTT. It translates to CASSQDRGGEVTDTQYF.

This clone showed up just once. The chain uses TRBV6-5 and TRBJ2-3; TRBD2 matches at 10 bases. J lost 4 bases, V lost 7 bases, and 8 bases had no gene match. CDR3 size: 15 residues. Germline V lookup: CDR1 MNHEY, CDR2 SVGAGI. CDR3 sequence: CASKESGRAADTQYF. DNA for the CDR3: TGTGCCAGCAAGGAAAGCGGGAGGGCAGCAGATACGCAGTATTTT.

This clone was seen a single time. CDR3: CASSPTDTDTQYF. The CDR3 nucleotides are TGTGCCAGCAGTCCGACAGACACAGATACGCAGTATTTT. The chain combines TRBV6-4 with TRBJ2-3; tentative D call: TRBD1 (5 bases). V lost 5 bases, J lost 2 bases, and 8 bases lay in between. The germline V gene has CDR1 MRHNA and CDR2 SNTAGT. The CDR3 contains 13 residues.

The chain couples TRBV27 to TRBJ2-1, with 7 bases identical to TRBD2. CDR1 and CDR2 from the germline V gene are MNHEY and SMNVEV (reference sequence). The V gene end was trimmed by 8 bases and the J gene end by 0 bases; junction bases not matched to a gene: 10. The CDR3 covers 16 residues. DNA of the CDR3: TGTGCCAGCCGACGCGGGGGAAGGAGCTCCTACAATGAGCAGTTCTTC. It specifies CASRRGGRSSYNEQFF.

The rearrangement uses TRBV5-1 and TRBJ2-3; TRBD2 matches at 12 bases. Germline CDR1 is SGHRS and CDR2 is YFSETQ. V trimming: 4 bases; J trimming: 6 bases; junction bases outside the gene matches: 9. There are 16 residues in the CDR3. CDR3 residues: CASSRGTSGRVDTQYF. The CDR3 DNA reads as TGCGCCAGCAGCAGGGGGACTAGCGGGCGTGTGGATACGCAGTATTTT. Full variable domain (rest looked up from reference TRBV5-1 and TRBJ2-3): KAGVTQTPRYLIKTRGQQVTLSCSPISGHRSVSWYQQTPGQGLQFLFEYFSETQRNKGNFPGRFSGRQFSNSRSEMNVSTLELGDSALYLCASSRGTSGRVDTQYFGPGTRLTVL.

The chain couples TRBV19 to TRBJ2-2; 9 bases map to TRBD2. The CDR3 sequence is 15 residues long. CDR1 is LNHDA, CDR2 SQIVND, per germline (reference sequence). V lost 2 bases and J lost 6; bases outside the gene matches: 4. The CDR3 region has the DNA TGTGCCAGTAGTATACTAGCGGGAACGGCCGGGGAGCTGTTTTTT. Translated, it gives CASSILAGTAGELFF.

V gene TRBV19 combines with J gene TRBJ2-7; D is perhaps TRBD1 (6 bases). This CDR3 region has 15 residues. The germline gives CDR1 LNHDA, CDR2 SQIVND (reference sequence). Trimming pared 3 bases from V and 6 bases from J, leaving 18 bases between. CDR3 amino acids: CASSIVFGTDSEQYF. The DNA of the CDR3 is TGTGCCAGTAGTATCGTCTTCGGGACGGACAGCGAGCAGTACTTC.

DNA of the CDR3: TGTGCCTGGAGTTACAGTAGCACAGATACGCAGTATTTT. Protein: CAWSYSSTDTQYF. The V call is TRBV30, the J call TRBJ2-3; D not certain. From germline, CDR1 is GTSNPN and CDR2 SVGIG (reference sequence). V lost 2 bases, J lost 0 bases, and 6 bases lay in between. CDR3 length: 13 residues.

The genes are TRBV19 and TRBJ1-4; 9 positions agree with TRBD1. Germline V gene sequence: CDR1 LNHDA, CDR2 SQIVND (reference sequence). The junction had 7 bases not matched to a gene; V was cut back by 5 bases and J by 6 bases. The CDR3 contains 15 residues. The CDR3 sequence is CASSSARDRDEKLFF. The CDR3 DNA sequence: TGTGCCAGTAGTTCCGCCCGGGACAGGGATGAAAAACTGTTTTTT.

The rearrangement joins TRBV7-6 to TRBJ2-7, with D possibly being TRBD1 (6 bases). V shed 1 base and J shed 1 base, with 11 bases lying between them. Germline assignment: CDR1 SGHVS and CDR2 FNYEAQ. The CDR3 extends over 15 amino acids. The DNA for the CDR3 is TGTGCCAGCAGCTTAGGCGGACAGTCTTCCTACGAGCAGTACTTC. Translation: CASSLGGQSSYEQYF.

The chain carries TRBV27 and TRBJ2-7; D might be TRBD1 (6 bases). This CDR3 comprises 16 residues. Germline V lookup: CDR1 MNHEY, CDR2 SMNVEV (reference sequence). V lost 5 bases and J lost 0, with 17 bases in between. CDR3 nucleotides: TGTGCCAGCAGTCCTTTCACAGGGATAGGCTCCTACGAGCAGTACTTC. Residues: CASSPFTGIGSYEQYF.

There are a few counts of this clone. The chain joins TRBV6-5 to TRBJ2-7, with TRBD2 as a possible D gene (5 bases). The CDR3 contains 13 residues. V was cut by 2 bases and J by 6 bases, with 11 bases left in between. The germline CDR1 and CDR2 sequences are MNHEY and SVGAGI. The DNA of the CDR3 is TGTGCCAGCAGTTACAGGGAGAGCGGCGAGCAGTACTTC. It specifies CASSYRESGEQYF.

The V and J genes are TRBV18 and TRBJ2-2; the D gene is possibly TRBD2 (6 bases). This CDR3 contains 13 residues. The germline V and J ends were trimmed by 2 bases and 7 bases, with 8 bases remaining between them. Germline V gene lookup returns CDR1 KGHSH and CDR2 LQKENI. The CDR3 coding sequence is TGTGCCAGCTCACCAACGCGGGACGGGGAGCTGTTTTTT. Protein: CASSPTRDGELFF.

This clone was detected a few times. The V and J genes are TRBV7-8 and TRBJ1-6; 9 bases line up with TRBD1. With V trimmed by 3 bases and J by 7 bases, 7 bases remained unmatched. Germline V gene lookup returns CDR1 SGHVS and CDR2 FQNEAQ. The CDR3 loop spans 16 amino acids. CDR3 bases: TGTGCCAGCAGCTTTAGACCGGGACAGGGAAATTCACCCCTCCACTTT. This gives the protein CASSFRPGQGNSPLHF.

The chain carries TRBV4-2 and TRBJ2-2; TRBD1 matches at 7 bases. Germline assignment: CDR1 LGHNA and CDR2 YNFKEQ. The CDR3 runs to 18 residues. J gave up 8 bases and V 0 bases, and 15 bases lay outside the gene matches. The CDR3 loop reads CASSQDYAWDSTVGELFF. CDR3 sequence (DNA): TGTGCCAGCAGCCAAGATTATGCTTGGGACAGTACAGTAGGGGAGCTGTTTTTT.

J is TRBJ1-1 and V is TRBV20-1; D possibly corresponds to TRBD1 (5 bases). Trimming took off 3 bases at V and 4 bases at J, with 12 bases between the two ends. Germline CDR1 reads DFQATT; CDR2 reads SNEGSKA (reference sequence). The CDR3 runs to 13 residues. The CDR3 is CSASGGRGTEAFF. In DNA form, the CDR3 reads TGCAGTGCTAGTGGAGGAAGGGGCACTGAAGCTTTCTTT.

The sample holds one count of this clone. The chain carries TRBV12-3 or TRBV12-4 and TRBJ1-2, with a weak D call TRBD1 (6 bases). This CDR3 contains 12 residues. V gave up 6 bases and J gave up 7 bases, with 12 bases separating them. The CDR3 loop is CASSPTGLGYTF. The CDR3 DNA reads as TGTGCCAGCAGCCCAACAGGGCTTGGCTACACCTTC.

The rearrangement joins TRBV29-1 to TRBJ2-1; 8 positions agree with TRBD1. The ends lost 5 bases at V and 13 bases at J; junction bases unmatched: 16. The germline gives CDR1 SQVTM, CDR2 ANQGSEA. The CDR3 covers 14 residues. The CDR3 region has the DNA TGCAGCGTTTTAGACAGGGGTTACGGGGGACAACAGTTCTTC. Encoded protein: CSVLDRGYGGQQFF.